This T cell receptor (beta chain) comes out of a study of blood T cell repertoires in COVID-19. Study background: From the United States, Italy and Spain came samples of acute and convalescent COVID-19. Sources were T cells, B-cell-depleted T cells, or PBMCs; the material itself was cDNA or gDNA.

CDR1 and CDR2 from the germline V gene are SGHRS and YFSETQ. V lost 3 bases and J 9 bases, leaving 9 bases between the germline ends. The CDR3 sequence is 11 residues long. Seattle patient enrollment occurred during active infection, with longitudinal follow-up thereafter. Original handling: Using reference gene primer amplification, nucleated cell counts were estimated. The data were produced by immunoSEQ multiplex PCR, yet TCRdb's version contains in-frame clones alone and is incomplete. From that table come the V and J calls and clone size; the DNA was used to work out D and trimming. The sample yields some 200,000 clones, 85% seen once.

This chain uses TRBV5-1 with TRBJ2-5, with D tentatively TRBD1 (6 bases). The specimen sequenced was peripheral blood. This receptor was taken from a woman aged 70-85 years with COVID-19, enrolled during active disease. CDR3 nucleotides: TGCGCCAGCAGCTCTACAGGGTCCCAGTACTTC. This gives the protein CASSSTGSQYF.